This TCR beta chain was recovered during a study of OX40 agonist ivuxolimab in advanced cancers. Measured with immunoSEQ multiplex PCR; TCRdb has only the in-frame clones, and not every one. Of around 94,000 clones listed, around 85% are singletons. Study-wide findings and caveats: Expanded clones belonging to CD8+ T cells outnumbered, on average, those of CD4+. The work left the antigen specificity of expanded peripheral T cells undetermined. Dosing at 0.1 to 3.0 mg/kg was accompanied by clonal expansion of CD4+ and CD8+ blood T cells by week 6.

Worth noting for this clone: What it recognizes is unknown.

The ends were cut back, 1 base at V and 6 bases at J, with 15 bases in the middle. CDR1 and CDR2 (germline): SGHVS, FNYEAQ. This CDR3 comprises 16 residues. The receptor was isolated from an adult with an advanced solid tumor such as melanoma, head and neck, liver or kidney cancer. The V and J genes are TRBV7-6 and TRBJ1-4; D unresolved. Sequencing used CD4+ or CD8+ T cells sorted from blood, obtained in a trial of the OX40 agonist ivuxolimab. The CDR3 loop reads CASSLEVWPTDEKLFF. The CDR3 region has the DNA TGTGCCAGCAGCTTAGAAGTTTGGCCCACTGATGAAAAACTGTTTTTT.